These 14 T cell receptor beta chains originate from one sample sequenced in a study of blood T cell repertoires in COVID-19. Profiled with immunoSEQ multiplex PCR; TCRdb holds only in-frame clones, not every one. This table has roughly 53,000 clones, around 82% appearing once. Sequenced sample: peripheral blood. These receptor sequences come from a human donor in a cohort sampled during active COVID-19.

The chain has TRBV5-1 and TRBJ1-1, with no clear D. Germline V gene sequence: CDR1 SGHRS, CDR2 YFSETQ. The CDR3 contains 14 residues. The V end was cut by 4 bases, the J end by 1 base, with 11 bases between. The chain's CDR3 is CASSADIGNTEAFF. The CDR3 DNA reads as TGCGCCAGCAGCGCGGATATCGGGAACACTGAAGCTTTCTTT.

CDR3 coding DNA: TGTGCCAGTAGTATTCGCGGCGGGGGGGCCAACCATGAGCAGTTCTTC. As protein: CASSIRGGGANHEQFF. The chain joins TRBV19 to TRBJ2-1; TRBD2 matches 9 bases. Germline loops: CDR1 LNHDA, CDR2 SQIVND (reference sequence). With V trimmed by 3 bases and J by 8 bases, 11 bases remained unmatched. This CDR3 spans 16 amino acids. Full variable domain (missing parts from reference TRBV19 and TRBJ2-1): DGGITQSPKYLFRKEGQNVTLSCEQNLNHDAMYWYRQDPGQGLRLIYYSQIVNDFQKGDIAEGYSVSREKKESFPLTVTSAQKNPTAFYLCASSIRGGGANHEQFFGPGTRLTVL.

This chain joins TRBV5-1 and TRBJ2-7; perhaps TRBD2 as D (6 bases). The CDR3 is made up of 14 amino acids. Looked up from germline, CDR1 is SGHRS and CDR2 is YFSETQ. The V gene lost 5 bases and the J gene lost 0 bases, with 12 bases spanning the gap. The CDR3 coding sequence is TGCGCCAGCAGGGTGGACGGGAGCTCCTACGAGCAGTACTTC. Amino acid sequence: CASRVDGSSYEQYF.

This sequence joins TRBV15 and TRBJ1-2, with a tentative D call TRBD1 (6 bases). Trimming stripped 2 bases from V and 6 bases from J, with 10 bases between. The CDR3 covers 13 residues. Germline loops: CDR1 LNHNV, CDR2 YYDKDF (reference sequence). CDR3 sequence reads: CATSRLQGNGYTF. The CDR3 coding sequence is TGTGCCACCAGCAGACTCCAGGGGAATGGCTACACCTTC.

The V and J genes are TRBV11-2 and TRBJ1-3; no clear D gene. The CDR3 has 16 residues. The ends were cut back, 2 bases at V and 0 bases at J, with 11 bases in the middle. In germline, CDR1 is SGHAT, CDR2 FQNNGV. CDR3 coding DNA: TGTGCCAGCAGCTTATATGTGGGCCCCTCTGGAAACACCATATATTTT. Encoded protein: CASSLYVGPSGNTIYF.

The chain carries TRBV28 and TRBJ2-5, with 10 bases fitting TRBD1. This CDR3 region has 16 residues. The V and J ends lost 4 bases and 0 bases, in that order; junction bases with no gene match: 5. Germline V gives CDR1 MDHEN, CDR2 SYDVKM. The CDR3 bases are TGTGCCAGCAGTTCTACCGGGACAGGGGACCAAGAGACCCAGTACTTC. Amino acids: CASSSTGTGDQETQYF.

This chain's CDR3 is CASRLGATDTQYF. DNA of the CDR3: TGTGCCAGCAGATTGGGGGCCACAGATACGCAGTATTTT. The gene calls are TRBV12-3 or TRBV12-4 and TRBJ2-3, with a weak D call TRBD1 (6 bases). This CDR3 is 13 amino acids long. V was cut by 6 bases and J by 2 bases, with 9 bases left in between.

The V call is TRBV6-1, the J call TRBJ1-5; TRBD1 agrees at 11 bases. CDR1 is MNHNS, CDR2 SASEGT, per germline. CDR3 length: 15 residues. Unmatched junction bases numbered 0, after V lost 3 bases and J lost 2 bases. CDR3 coding DNA: TGTGCCAGCAGTGAGGACAGGGGGCGCAATCAGCCCCAGCATTTT. Amino acids: CASSEDRGRNQPQHF.

The chain recombines TRBV7-2 with TRBJ2-3; 8 bases map to TRBD2. V gave up 2 bases and J gave up 2 bases; unmatched junction bases: 12. CDR1 and CDR2 from the germline V gene are SGHTA and FQGNSA. CDR3 length: 18 amino acids. CDR3 region: CASSLLLAGSANTDTQYF. CDR3 nucleotides: TGTGCCAGCAGCTTACTGCTAGCGGGTTCCGCTAACACAGATACGCAGTATTTT.

On this clone itself: A read error may produce the germline difference seen at one junction end. J is TRBJ2-7 and V is TRBV23-1; D remains unclear. TRBV23-1 is identified as an open reading frame with a role that is uncertain. The CDR3 is 13 amino acids. This CDR3 reads CASSQSVGYQQYF. CDR3 nucleotides: TGCGCCAGCAGTCAATCGGTGGGCTACCAGCAGTACTTC.

In this sample, this clone turned up once. The rearrangement links TRBV7-2 to TRBJ2-1; 10 positions match TRBD2. Germline-derived CDR1 and CDR2 are SGHTA and FQGNSA. CDR3 length: 15 residues. V lost 3 bases and J lost 4; bases outside the gene matches: 3. CDR3 sequence: CASSLQAGGYNEQFF. DNA of the CDR3: TGTGCCAGCAGCTTGCAAGCGGGGGGGTACAATGAGCAGTTCTTC.

V is TRBV6-2 or TRBV6-3 and J is TRBJ2-1; D is perhaps TRBD2 (5 bases). V shed 2 bases and J shed 9 bases, with 17 bases lying between them. The CDR3 totals 15 residues. Germline-derived CDR1 and CDR2 are MNHEY and SVGEGT. The CDR3 here is CASSYGSTGVGEQFF. The CDR3 DNA reads as TGTGCCAGCAGTTACGGCTCGACCGGGGTCGGTGAGCAGTTCTTC.

This chain joins TRBV30 and TRBJ2-7, with 14 bases lining up with TRBD2. With 5 bases clipped from V and 5 bases from J, the junction kept 11 bases outside the gene matches. CDR1 GTSNPN and CDR2 SVGIG come from the germline V gene (reference sequence). The CDR3 totals 16 residues. CDR3 residues: CAWHPRLAGGPHEQYF. CDR3 DNA: TGTGCCTGGCATCCCCGACTAGCGGGAGGGCCCCACGAGCAGTACTTC.

The CDR3 sequence is CASSQGGRFGEQFF. The CDR3 nucleotides are TGTGCCAGCAGCCAAGGCGGGAGGTTCGGTGAGCAGTTCTTC. V and J are TRBV3-1 (or the pseudogene TRBV3-2) and TRBJ2-1; 8 positions match TRBD2. The CDR3 is 14 amino acids. The V gene end was trimmed by 1 base and the J gene end by 9 bases; junction bases not matched to a gene: 5. The germline CDR1 and CDR2 sequences are LGHDT and YNNKEL (reference sequence).